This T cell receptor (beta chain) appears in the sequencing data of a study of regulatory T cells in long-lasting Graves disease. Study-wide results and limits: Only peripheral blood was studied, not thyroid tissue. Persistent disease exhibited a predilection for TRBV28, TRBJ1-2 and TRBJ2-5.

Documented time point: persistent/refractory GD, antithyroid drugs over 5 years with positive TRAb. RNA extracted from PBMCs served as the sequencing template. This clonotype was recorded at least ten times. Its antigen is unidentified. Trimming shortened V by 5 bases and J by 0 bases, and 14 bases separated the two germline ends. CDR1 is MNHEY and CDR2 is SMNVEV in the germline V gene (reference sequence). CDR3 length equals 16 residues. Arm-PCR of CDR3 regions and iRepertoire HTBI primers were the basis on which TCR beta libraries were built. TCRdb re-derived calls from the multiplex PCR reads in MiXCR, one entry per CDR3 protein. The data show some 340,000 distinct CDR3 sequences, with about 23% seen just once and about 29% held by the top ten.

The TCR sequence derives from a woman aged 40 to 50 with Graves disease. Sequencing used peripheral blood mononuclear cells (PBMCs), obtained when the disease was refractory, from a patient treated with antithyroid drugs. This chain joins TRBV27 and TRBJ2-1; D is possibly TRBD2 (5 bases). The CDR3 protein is CASSRPGKSSYNEQFF. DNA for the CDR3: TGTGCCAGCAGTCGCCCCGGGAAGAGCTCCTACAATGAGCAGTTCTTC.